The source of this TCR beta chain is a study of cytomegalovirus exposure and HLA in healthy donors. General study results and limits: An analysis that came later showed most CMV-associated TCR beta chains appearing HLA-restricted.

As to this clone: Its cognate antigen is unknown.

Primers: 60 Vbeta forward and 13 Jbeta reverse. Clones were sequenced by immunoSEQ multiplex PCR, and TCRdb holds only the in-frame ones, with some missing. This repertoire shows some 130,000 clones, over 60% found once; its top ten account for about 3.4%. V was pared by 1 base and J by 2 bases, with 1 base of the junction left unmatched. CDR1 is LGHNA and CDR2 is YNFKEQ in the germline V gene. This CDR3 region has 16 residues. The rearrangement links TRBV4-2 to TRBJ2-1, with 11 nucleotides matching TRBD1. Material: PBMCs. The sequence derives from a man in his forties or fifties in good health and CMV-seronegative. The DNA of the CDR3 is TGTGCCAGCAGCCAAGGGACAGGGGGCCCCTACAATGAGCAGTTCTTC. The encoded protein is CASSQGTGGPYNEQFF.